Listed here is a single T cell receptor (beta chain). The V and J ends lost 7 bases and 7 bases respectively, with 8 bases between them. CDR3 size: 11 residues. Germline loops: CDR1 SGHRS, CDR2 YFSETQ. Here immunoSEQ multiplex PCR was the method, and the copy in TCRdb shows in-frame clones only, minus some. The sample consists of more than 65,000 clones, roughly nine tenths of them appearing once. The sample originates from a study of OX40 agonist ivuxolimab in advanced cancers. Researchers took blood at baseline, on cycle 4 day 1, and on cycle 7 day 1. The chain employs TRBV5-1 and TRBJ2-2; unclear D gene. The sequenced sample was CD4+ or CD8+ T cells sorted from blood, obtained in a trial of the OX40 agonist ivuxolimab. The receptor's source is an adult with an advanced solid tumor such as melanoma, head and neck, liver or kidney cancer. In nucleotides, the CDR3 is TGCGCCAGCCGGGTCGGCGGGGAGCTGTTTTTT. Amino acids: CASRVGGELFF.